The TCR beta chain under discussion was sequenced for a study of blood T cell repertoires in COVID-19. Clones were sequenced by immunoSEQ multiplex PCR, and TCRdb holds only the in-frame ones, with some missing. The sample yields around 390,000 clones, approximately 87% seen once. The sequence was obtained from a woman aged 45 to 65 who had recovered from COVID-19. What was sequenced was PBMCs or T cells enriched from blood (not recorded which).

This chain's CDR3 is CASSLTGGNYGYTF. Written as DNA, the CDR3 is TGTGCCAGCAGCCTGACAGGGGGCAACTATGGCTACACCTTC. V is TRBV14 and J is TRBJ1-2, with TRBD1 identical over 10 bases. CDR1 and CDR2 from the germline V gene are SGHDN and FVKESK. CDR3 length: 14 amino acids. Trimming at V came to 4 bases and at J to 2 bases, leaving 1 base not matched to a gene.